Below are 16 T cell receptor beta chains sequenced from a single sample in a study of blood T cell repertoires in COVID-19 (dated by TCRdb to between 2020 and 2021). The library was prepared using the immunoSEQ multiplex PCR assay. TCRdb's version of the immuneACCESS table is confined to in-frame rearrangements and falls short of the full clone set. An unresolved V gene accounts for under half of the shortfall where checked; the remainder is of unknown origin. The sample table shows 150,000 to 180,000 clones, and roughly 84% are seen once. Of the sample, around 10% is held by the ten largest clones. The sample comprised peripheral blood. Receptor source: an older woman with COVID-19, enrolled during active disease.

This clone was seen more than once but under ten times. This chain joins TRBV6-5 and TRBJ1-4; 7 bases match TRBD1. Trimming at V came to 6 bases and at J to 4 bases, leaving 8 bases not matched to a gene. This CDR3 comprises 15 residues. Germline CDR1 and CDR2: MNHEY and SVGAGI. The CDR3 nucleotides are TGTGCCAGCAGGCTTACCGGGACAGTTAATGAAAAACTGTTTTTT. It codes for CASRLTGTVNEKLFF.

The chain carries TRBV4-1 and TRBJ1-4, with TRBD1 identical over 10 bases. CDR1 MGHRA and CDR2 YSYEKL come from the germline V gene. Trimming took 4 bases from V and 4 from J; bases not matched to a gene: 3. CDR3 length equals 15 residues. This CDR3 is CASSRGQGVNEKLFF. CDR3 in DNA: TGCGCCAGCAGCCGCGGACAGGGGGTTAATGAAAAACTGTTTTTT.

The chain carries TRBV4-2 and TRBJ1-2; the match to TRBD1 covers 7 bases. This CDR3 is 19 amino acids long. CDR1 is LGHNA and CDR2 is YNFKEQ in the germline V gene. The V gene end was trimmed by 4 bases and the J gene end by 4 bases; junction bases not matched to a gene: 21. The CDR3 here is CASSPLPGTATVPSYGYTF. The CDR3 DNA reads TGTGCCAGCAGCCCCCTCCCCGGGACAGCGACTGTCCCGAGCTATGGCTACACCTTC.

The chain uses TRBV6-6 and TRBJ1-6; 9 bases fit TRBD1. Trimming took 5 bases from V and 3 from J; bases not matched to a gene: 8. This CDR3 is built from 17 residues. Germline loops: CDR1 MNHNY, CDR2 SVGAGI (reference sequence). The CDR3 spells CASSRPGQGGYNSPLHF. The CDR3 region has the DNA TGTGCCAGCAGTCGACCGGGACAGGGCGGCTATAATTCACCCCTCCACTTT.

CDR3 loop: CASSPFSGEQFF. CDR3 DNA sequence: TGTGCCAGCTCACCTTTTAGCGGCGAGCAGTTCTTC. The rearrangement links TRBV18 to TRBJ2-1; a weak D match, TRBD2 (6 bases). Trimming took 3 bases from V and 10 from J, leaving 10 bases between them. The CDR3 runs to 12 residues. Per germline, CDR1 KGHSH and CDR2 LQKENI.

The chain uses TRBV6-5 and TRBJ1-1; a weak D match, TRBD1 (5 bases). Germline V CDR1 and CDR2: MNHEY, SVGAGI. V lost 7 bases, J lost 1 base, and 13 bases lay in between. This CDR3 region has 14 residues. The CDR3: CASKLTAANTEAFF. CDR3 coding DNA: TGTGCCAGCAAACTGACAGCCGCGAACACTGAAGCTTTCTTT.

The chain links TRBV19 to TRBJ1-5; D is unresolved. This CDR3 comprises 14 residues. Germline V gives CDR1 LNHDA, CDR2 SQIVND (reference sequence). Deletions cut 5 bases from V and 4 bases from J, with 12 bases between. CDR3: CASSDTTRNQPQHF. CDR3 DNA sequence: TGTGCCAGTAGTGATACGACTCGGAATCAGCCCCAGCATTTT. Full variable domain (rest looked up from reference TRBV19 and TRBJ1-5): DGGITQSPKYLFRKEGQNVTLSCEQNLNHDAMYWYRQDPGQGLRLIYYSQIVNDFQKGDIAEGYSVSREKKESFPLTVTSAQKNPTAFYLCASSDTTRNQPQHFGDGTRLSIL.

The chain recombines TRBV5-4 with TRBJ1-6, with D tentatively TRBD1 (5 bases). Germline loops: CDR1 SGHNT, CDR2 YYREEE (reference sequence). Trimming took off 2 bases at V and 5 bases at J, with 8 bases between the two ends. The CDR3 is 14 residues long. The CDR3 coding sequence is TGTGCCAGCAGCTTCCCAGGGAATAATTCACCCCTCCACTTT. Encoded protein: CASSFPGNNSPLHF.

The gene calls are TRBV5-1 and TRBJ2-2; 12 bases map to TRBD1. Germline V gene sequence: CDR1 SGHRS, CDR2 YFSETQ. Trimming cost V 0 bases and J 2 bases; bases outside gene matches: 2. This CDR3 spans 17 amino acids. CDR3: CASSLEGQGANTGELFF. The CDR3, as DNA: TGCGCCAGCAGCTTGGAGGGACAGGGGGCCAACACCGGGGAGCTGTTTTTT.

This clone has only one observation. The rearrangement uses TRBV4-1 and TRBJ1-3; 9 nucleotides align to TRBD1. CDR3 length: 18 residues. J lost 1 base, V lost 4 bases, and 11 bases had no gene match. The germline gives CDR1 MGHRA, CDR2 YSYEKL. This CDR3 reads CASSLQGAFVESGNTIYF. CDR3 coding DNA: TGCGCCAGCAGCCTACAGGGGGCCTTTGTTGAGTCTGGAAACACCATATATTTT.

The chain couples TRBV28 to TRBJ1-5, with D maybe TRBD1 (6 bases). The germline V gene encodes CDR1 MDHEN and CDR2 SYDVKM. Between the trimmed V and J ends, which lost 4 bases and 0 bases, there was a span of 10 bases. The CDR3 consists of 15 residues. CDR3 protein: CASSSSQGSNQPQHF. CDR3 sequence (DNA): TGTGCCAGCAGTTCCTCACAGGGTAGCAATCAGCCCCAGCATTTT.

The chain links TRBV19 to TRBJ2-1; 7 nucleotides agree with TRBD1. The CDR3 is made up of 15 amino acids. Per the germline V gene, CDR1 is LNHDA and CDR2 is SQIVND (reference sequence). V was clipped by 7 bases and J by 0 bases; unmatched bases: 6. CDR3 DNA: TGTGCCAGTAAACCGACAGGGTCCTCCTACAATGAGCAGTTCTTC. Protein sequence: CASKPTGSSYNEQFF.

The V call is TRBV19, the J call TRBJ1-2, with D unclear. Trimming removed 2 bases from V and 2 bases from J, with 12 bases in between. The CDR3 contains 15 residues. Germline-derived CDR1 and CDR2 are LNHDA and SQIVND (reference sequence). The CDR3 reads CASSIPEATNYGYTF. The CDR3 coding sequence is TGTGCCAGTAGTATACCAGAGGCTACCAACTATGGCTACACCTTC.

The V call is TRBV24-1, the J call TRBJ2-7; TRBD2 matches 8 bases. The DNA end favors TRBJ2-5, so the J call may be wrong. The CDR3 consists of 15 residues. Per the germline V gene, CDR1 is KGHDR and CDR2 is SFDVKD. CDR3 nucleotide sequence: TGTGCCACCAGTGACTCACGGGGGGGAGGGGAGACCCAGTACTTC. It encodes CATSDSRGGGETQYF.

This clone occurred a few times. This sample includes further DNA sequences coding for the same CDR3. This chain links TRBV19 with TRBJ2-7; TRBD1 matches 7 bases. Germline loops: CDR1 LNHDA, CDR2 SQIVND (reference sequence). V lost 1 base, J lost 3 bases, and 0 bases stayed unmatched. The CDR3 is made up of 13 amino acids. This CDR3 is CASSIAGGYEQYF. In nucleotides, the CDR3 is TGTGCCAGTAGTATAGCAGGGGGCTACGAGCAGTACTTC.

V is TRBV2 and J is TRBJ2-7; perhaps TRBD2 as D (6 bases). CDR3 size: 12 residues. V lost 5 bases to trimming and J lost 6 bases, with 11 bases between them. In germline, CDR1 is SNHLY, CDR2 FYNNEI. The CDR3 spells CASSSQGLEQYF. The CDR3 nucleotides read TGTGCCAGCAGTAGTCAGGGACTCGAGCAGTACTTC.